These 32 T cell receptor beta chains share one sample of origin, sequenced in a study of blood T cell repertoires in COVID-19. Profiled with immunoSEQ multiplex PCR; TCRdb holds only in-frame clones, not every one. The data show fewer than 55,000 clones, 81% seen once. The sample comprised peripheral blood. These receptors came from a woman older than 75 with COVID-19, enrolled during active disease.

V gene TRBV4-1 combines with J gene TRBJ1-1; tentative D call: TRBD1 (6 bases). With 2 bases removed from V and 1 base from J, the gap between germline ends came to 14 bases. CDR1 and CDR2 (germline): MGHRA, YSYEKL. The CDR3 contains 16 residues. The chain's CDR3 is CASSQPTGLGNTEAFF. The DNA of the CDR3 is TGCGCCAGCAGCCAACCTACAGGGTTGGGGAACACTGAAGCTTTCTTT.

The V and J genes are TRBV9 and TRBJ2-7, with a weak D call TRBD1 (6 bases). V shed 4 bases and J shed 0 bases, with 17 bases lying between them. Germline values: CDR1 SGDLS, CDR2 YYNGEE. This CDR3 has 16 amino acids. Here the CDR3 DNA reads TGTGCCAGCAGCCCTAGTGGGACACAGAGCTCCTACGAGCAGTACTTC. The encoded protein is CASSPSGTQSSYEQYF.

This chain links TRBV18 with TRBJ2-7; D is unresolved. This CDR3 spans 14 amino acids. CDR1 and CDR2 from the germline V gene are KGHSH and LQKENI. V was shortened by 3 bases and J by 6 bases, with 15 bases between the two germline ends. CDR3 loop: CASSPETSATEQYF. The CDR3, as DNA: TGTGCCAGCTCACCGGAAACGAGCGCCACCGAGCAGTACTTC.

This clone was seen a single time. CDR3 residues: CASSYGSSGNTIYF. In DNA form, the CDR3 reads TGTGCCAGTAGTTACGGGAGCTCTGGAAACACCATATATTTT. V is TRBV19 and J is TRBJ1-3; D is uncertain. Trimming pared 5 bases from V and 0 bases from J, leaving 8 bases between. The germline CDR1 and CDR2 sequences are LNHDA and SQIVND (reference sequence). CDR3 length: 14 amino acids. The full variable domain, with the rest looked up from reference TRBV19 and TRBJ1-3, is DGGITQSPKYLFRKEGQNVTLSCEQNLNHDAMYWYRQDPGQGLRLIYYSQIVNDFQKGDIAEGYSVSREKKESFPLTVTSAQKNPTAFYLCASSYGSSGNTIYFGEGSWLTVV.

The sample holds one count of this clone. The chain links TRBV30 to TRBJ2-5; TRBD2 matches 11 bases. The CDR3 has 13 residues. The trim removed 3 bases at V and 4 bases at J, leaving 1 base unmatched. Germline-derived CDR1 and CDR2 are GTSNPN and SVGIG (reference sequence). CDR3 DNA: TGTGCCTGGAGCGGACTAGCGGGAGAGACCCAGTACTTC. It yields the protein CAWSGLAGETQYF. The entire variable domain, with the rest obtained from reference TRBV30 and TRBJ2-5, is as follows: SQTIHQWPATLVQPVGSPLSLECTVEGTSNPNLYWYRQAAGRGLQLLFYSVGIGQISSEVPQNLSASRPQDRQFILSSKKLLLSDSGFYLCAWSGLAGETQYFGPGTRLLVL.

The rearrangement uses TRBV5-4 and TRBJ1-5; 8 nucleotides agree with TRBD1. This CDR3 contains 16 residues. Trimming took 0 bases from V and 5 from J; bases not matched to a gene: 7. The germline gives CDR1 SGHNT, CDR2 YYREEE (reference sequence). DNA of the CDR3: TGTGCCAGCAGCTTGGTCGCGGGACAGGCTTATCAGCCCCAGCATTTT. Translating it yields CASSLVAGQAYQPQHF. The full variable domain, its missing parts supplied by reference TRBV5-4 and TRBJ1-5, is ETGVTQSPTHLIKTRGQQVTLRCSSQSGHNTVSWYQQALGQGPQFIFQYYREEENGRGNFPPRFSGLQFPNYSSELNVNALELDDSALYLCASSLVAGQAYQPQHFGDGTRLSIL.

In nucleotides, the CDR3 is TGTGCCAGCAGCCCGGGACTAGCCTACGGGAGTGAGCAGTTCTTC. Translating gives CASSPGLAYGSEQFF. The V call is TRBV6-5, the J call TRBJ2-1; TRBD2 matches 9 bases. Germline loops: CDR1 MNHEY, CDR2 SVGAGI. The CDR3 runs to 15 residues. Trimming took 6 bases from V and 9 from J; bases not matched to a gene: 12.

The V call is TRBV7-9, the J call TRBJ1-4; D is uncertain. The CDR3 has 15 amino acids. Deletions cut 5 bases from V and 4 bases from J, with 14 bases between. Germline-derived CDR1 and CDR2 are SEHNR and FQNEAQ (reference sequence). The CDR3 region is CASSPRGTDNEKLFF. The CDR3 DNA follows: TGTGCCAGCAGCCCCCGGGGAACTGATAATGAAAAACTGTTTTTT.

This chain links TRBV21-1 with TRBJ2-7; TRBD2 was called by the table and not checked on the DNA. TRBV21-1 is described as a pseudogene. The CDR3 is 17 amino acids. The CDR3 here is CASSLDEPGLEGAEQYF. As DNA, the CDR3 is TGTGCCAGCAGCCTCGACGAACCGGGACTAGAAGGAGCCGAGCAGTACTTC.

The rearrangement joins TRBV6-5 to TRBJ2-3; maybe TRBD2 (5 bases). Germline CDR1 reads MNHEY; CDR2 reads SVGAGI. The CDR3 sequence is 13 residues long. V lost 2 bases to trimming and J lost 4 bases, with 7 bases between them. The DNA of the CDR3 is TGTGCCAGCAGTTACCGAGCGGCAGATACGCAGTATTTT. Its protein product is CASSYRAADTQYF.

The V call is TRBV6-1, the J call TRBJ1-4, with 9 nucleotides matching TRBD1. CDR3 length equals 17 residues. The trim removed 4 bases at V and 0 bases at J, leaving 6 bases unmatched. Germline CDR1 reads MNHNS; CDR2 reads SASEGT. The CDR3 here is CASSGPGQGTTNEKLFF. The CDR3 DNA follows: TGTGCCAGCAGTGGTCCGGGACAGGGAACAACTAATGAAAAACTGTTTTTT.

This clone came up once. The rearrangement joins TRBV7-9 to TRBJ1-4, with unresolved D. CDR1 and CDR2 (germline): SEHNR, FQNEAQ (reference sequence). The germline V and J ends were trimmed by 0 bases and 13 bases, with 9 bases remaining between them. The CDR3 contains 12 residues. CDR3 loop: CASSLAPERLFF. Written as DNA, the CDR3 is TGTGCCAGCAGCTTAGCGCCCGAGAGACTGTTTTTT.

This clone turned up a few times. The chain uses TRBV4-2 and TRBJ1-2; TRBD1 matches 9 bases. There are 14 residues in the CDR3. The V and J ends lost 3 bases and 6 bases, in that order; junction bases with no gene match: 5. Per germline, CDR1 LGHNA and CDR2 YNFKEQ. CDR3 loop: CASSQGDRVNGYTF. In DNA, the CDR3 is TGTGCCAGCAGCCAGGGGGACAGGGTAAATGGCTACACCTTC.

CDR3 in amino acids: CASSPGPLAKSSGANVLTF. CDR3 bases: TGTGCCAGCAGCCCCGGGCCCCTAGCGAAGAGCTCTGGGGCCAACGTCCTGACTTTC. The gene calls are TRBV3-1 (or the pseudogene TRBV3-2) and TRBJ2-6; D is perhaps TRBD2 (6 bases). Trimming pared 4 bases from V and 0 bases from J, leaving 19 bases between. Per the germline V gene, CDR1 is LGHDT and CDR2 is YNNKEL (reference sequence). The CDR3 runs 19 residues.

The V call is TRBV12-3 or TRBV12-4, the J call TRBJ2-7, with D perhaps matching TRBD2 (6 bases). The CDR3 contains 13 residues. V dropped 2 bases and J dropped 4 bases, with 9 bases sitting between them. CDR3 in DNA: TGTGCCAGCAGTTTAAAGGGAGGTTACGAGCAGTACTTC. Its protein product is CASSLKGGYEQYF.

This chain connects TRBV6-4 to TRBJ1-1; the D is unclear. V was pared by 4 bases and J by 1 base, with 7 bases between. Germline CDR1 is MRHNA and CDR2 is SNTAGT. The CDR3 contains 13 residues. The DNA of the CDR3 is TGTGCCAGCAGTGCGGCGGGGAACACTGAAGCTTTCTTT. Protein: CASSAAGNTEAFF.

A few counts support this clone. The chain has TRBV2 and TRBJ1-1; 7 bases are a match to TRBD1. The CDR3 runs 13 residues. After removal of 6 bases from V and 1 base from J, the junction contained 2 bases not matched to a gene. Germline loops: CDR1 SNHLY, CDR2 FYNNEI. CDR3 coding DNA: TGTGCCAGCAGGACAGGGACGAACACTGAAGCTTTCTTT. Protein sequence: CASRTGTNTEAFF.

The chain joins TRBV12-3 or TRBV12-4 to TRBJ2-1; possibly TRBD2 for D (6 bases). V lost 6 bases and J 8 bases, leaving 11 bases between the germline ends. The CDR3 extends over 12 amino acids. The CDR3 nucleotides read TGTGCCAGCAGCCCTAGCGTTGATGAGCAGTTCTTC. Translation: CASSPSVDEQFF.

The chain carries TRBV25-1 and TRBJ2-2, with D possibly being TRBD1 (6 bases). Between the trimmed V and J ends, which lost 10 bases and 1 base, there was a span of 16 bases. This CDR3 region has 15 residues. CDR1 is MGHDK and CDR2 is SYGVNS in the germline V gene. The CDR3: CATSGYRVNTGELFF. The CDR3 DNA follows: TGTGCCACCTCGGGATACAGGGTGAACACCGGGGAGCTGTTTTTT.

The chain employs TRBV7-8 and TRBJ2-7, with 14 bases that match TRBD2. Germline loops: CDR1 SGHVS, CDR2 FQNEAQ. V was pared by 5 bases and J by 7 bases, with 7 bases of the junction left unmatched. CDR3 length: 15 residues. The CDR3 DNA reads TGTGCCAGCAGCGGAGTTAGGACTAGCGGGGGGGAGCAGTACTTC. Its translation: CASSGVRTSGGEQYF.

V usage is TRBV5-1 and J usage is TRBJ2-3, with 13 bases matching TRBD2. After removal of 2 bases from V and 3 bases from J, the junction contained 15 bases not matched to a gene. The germline V gene encodes CDR1 SGHRS and CDR2 YFSETQ. The CDR3 is 20 residues long. CDR3 in amino acids: CASSFSGLAGLNRKTDTQYF. CDR3 coding DNA: TGCGCCAGCAGCTTTTCGGGACTAGCGGGACTCAACCGCAAAACAGATACGCAGTATTTT.

CDR3 region: CASRPLTGTSHSPLHF. CDR3 DNA: TGTGCCAGCAGACCCTTGACAGGGACTTCCCATTCACCCCTCCACTTT. V and J are TRBV3-1 (or the pseudogene TRBV3-2) and TRBJ1-6, with 7 bases identical to TRBD1. This CDR3 is built from 16 residues. J was trimmed by 8 bases and V by 6 bases; bases with no gene match: 13. Germline V gene lookup returns CDR1 LGHDT and CDR2 YNNKEL (reference sequence).

V and J are TRBV15 and TRBJ2-2; 9 bases map to TRBD2. From germline, CDR1 is LNHNV and CDR2 YYDKDF (reference sequence). CDR3 length: 21 residues. After removal of 4 bases from V and 4 bases from J, the junction contained 22 bases not matched to a gene. The CDR3 sequence: CATSTRLGGASSGKGTGELFF. The DNA of the CDR3 is TGTGCCACCAGCACCCGATTGGGGGGCGCATCTAGCGGGAAGGGCACCGGGGAGCTGTTTTTT.

The gene calls are TRBV19 and TRBJ2-5, with 9 bases that match TRBD1. Trimming removed 8 bases from V and 4 bases from J; junction bases left unmatched: 11. The CDR3 consists of 15 residues. Germline V CDR1 and CDR2: LNHDA, SQIVND (reference sequence). CDR3 DNA: TGTGCCAGTCGACATCGGGACAGGGAGGGAGAGACCCAGTACTTC. It yields the protein CASRHRDREGETQYF.

The chain has TRBV5-1 and TRBJ2-1; D is possibly TRBD1 (6 bases). The germline gives CDR1 SGHRS, CDR2 YFSETQ. The CDR3 is made up of 15 amino acids. The V end lost 0 bases, the J end lost 4 bases, and 11 bases lay between the germline ends. The CDR3 DNA is TGCGCCAGCAGCTTGGCGGGACAAACATACAATGAGCAGTTCTTC. Amino acids: CASSLAGQTYNEQFF.

This rearrangement joins TRBV7-2 to TRBJ2-7, with 11 bases matching TRBD2. Germline V lookup: CDR1 SGHTA, CDR2 FQGNSA. The CDR3 has 19 residues. V gave up 3 bases and J gave up 1 base; unmatched junction bases: 14. The CDR3 region has the DNA TGTGCCAGCAGCTTGAGCGAGCGTGTGGGGACTAGCGGATCCTACGAGCAGTACTTC. It specifies CASSLSERVGTSGSYEQYF.

The chain links TRBV6-6 to TRBJ1-5; 9 nucleotides align to TRBD1. Germline V gives CDR1 MNHNY, CDR2 SVGAGI (reference sequence). V lost 7 bases to trimming and J lost 4 bases; unmatched junction nucleotides: 2. CDR3 length: 13 residues. The CDR3 DNA is TGTGCCAGCACCGGGACAGGGAATCAGCCCCAGCATTTT. Amino acids: CASTGTGNQPQHF.

The V gene is TRBV12-5, the J gene TRBJ1-3; TRBD1 might be the D (6 bases). Germline CDR1 and CDR2: LGHNT and FRNRAP. The ends were cut back, 5 bases at V and 0 bases at J, with 11 bases in the middle. The CDR3 loop spans 15 amino acids. The chain's CDR3 is CASGPLGGSGNTIYF. The CDR3 DNA sequence: TGTGCTAGTGGTCCGCTAGGGGGCTCTGGAAACACCATATATTTT.

This chain connects TRBV24-1 to TRBJ2-1, with 10 bases lining up with TRBD2. Germline V gives CDR1 KGHDR, CDR2 SFDVKD. The V and J ends lost 2 bases and 1 base, in that order; junction bases with no gene match: 4. The CDR3 consists of 17 residues. The CDR3 here is CATSDSTLAGSYNEQFF. The CDR3 DNA is TGTGCCACCAGTGATTCCACACTAGCGGGATCCTACAATGAGCAGTTCTTC.

The chain couples TRBV23-1 to TRBJ1-1; D ambiguous. TRBV23-1 is an open reading frame whose function is uncertain. The V and J ends lost 10 bases and 1 base respectively, with 19 bases between them. This CDR3 is built from 15 residues. DNA of the CDR3: TGCGCCACGTCCGGGAAACAAACTGAGAACACTGAAGCTTTCTTT. This gives the protein CATSGKQTENTEAFF.

V gene TRBV29-1 combines with J gene TRBJ1-1; D call uncertain. The V end lost 5 bases, the J end lost 6 bases, and 10 bases lay between the germline ends. The CDR3 is 11 amino acids. From germline, CDR1 is SQVTM and CDR2 ANQGSEA. CDR3 loop: CSVSDGAEAFF. The CDR3 DNA reads TGCAGCGTTTCCGACGGGGCTGAAGCTTTCTTT.

The chain carries TRBV5-5 and TRBJ1-3, with D possibly matching TRBD1 (6 bases). The ends were cut back, 4 bases at V and 1 base at J, with 18 bases in the middle. Germline-derived CDR1 and CDR2 are SGHKS and YYEKEE (reference sequence). This CDR3 has 17 amino acids. The DNA of the CDR3 is TGTGCCAGCAGCCGAATGATGACAGGCCTATCTGGAAACACCATATATTTT. Protein product: CASSRMMTGLSGNTIYF.